This T cell receptor beta chain emerged from a study of T cell changes during pregnancy in multiple sclerosis. Sequencing was performed with immunoSEQ multiplex PCR; in TCRdb, only in-frame clones are kept and a portion is missing. The table has 54,000 or so clones, approximately 92% seen once. V lost 7 bases, J lost 7 bases, and 6 bases stayed unmatched. The CDR3 extends over 12 amino acids. Germline V gene sequence: CDR1 SQVTM, CDR2 ANQGSEA. This clonotype originated in a female donor with multiple sclerosis, enrolled in a pregnancy study. The sample in question was CD4+ T cells from peripheral blood mononuclear cells, obtained before pregnancy. The rearrangement joins TRBV29-1 to TRBJ2-2, with 7 bases aligning to TRBD1. The CDR3 DNA sequence: TGCAGCGCACGTACAGGGGTCGGGGAGCTGTTTTTT. Translating gives CSARTGVGELFF.